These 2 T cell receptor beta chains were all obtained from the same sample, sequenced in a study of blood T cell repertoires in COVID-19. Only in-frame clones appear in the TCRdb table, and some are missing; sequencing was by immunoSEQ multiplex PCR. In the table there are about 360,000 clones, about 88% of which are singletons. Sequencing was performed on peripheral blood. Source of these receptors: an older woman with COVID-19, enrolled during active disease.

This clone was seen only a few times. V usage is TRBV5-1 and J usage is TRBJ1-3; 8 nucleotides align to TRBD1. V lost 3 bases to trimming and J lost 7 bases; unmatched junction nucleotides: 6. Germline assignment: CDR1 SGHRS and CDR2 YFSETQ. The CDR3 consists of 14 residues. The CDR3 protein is CASSWGTGMNTIYF. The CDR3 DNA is TGCGCCAGCAGCTGGGGGACAGGAATGAACACCATATATTTT.

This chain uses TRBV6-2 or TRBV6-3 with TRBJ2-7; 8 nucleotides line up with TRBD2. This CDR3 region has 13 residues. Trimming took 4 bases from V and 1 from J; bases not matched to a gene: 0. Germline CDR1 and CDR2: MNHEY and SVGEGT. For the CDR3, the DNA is TGTGCCAGCAGTTCGGGGGGGTCCTACGAGCAGTACTTC. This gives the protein CASSSGGSYEQYF.